What follows describes a single T cell receptor beta chain. Its antigen remains unidentified. This CDR3 spans 15 amino acids. Unmatched junction bases numbered 9, after V lost 3 bases and J lost 6 bases. Germline V gives CDR1 MNHEY, CDR2 SMNVEV (reference sequence). TCRdb keeps only in-frame clones here, not all; method: immunoSEQ multiplex PCR. The data show fewer than 700,000 clones, 85% to 95% seen once. These data belong to a study of shared clonotypes between healthy human individuals. Study-level points and caveats: In this cohort, only blood was sampled, and tissue repertoires likely differ.

Naive-designated CD8 cells lacked CD45RO, were positively enriched for CCR7, and omitted terminally differentiated effector memory CD45RA+ cells. The chain is built from TRBV27 and TRBJ2-3, with TRBD1 matching over 7 bases. Sequencing was done on a sample of naive CD8+ T cells sorted from blood. The TCR comes from a woman in her thirties in good health. CDR3 sequence reads: CASSLVGGPRDTQYF. The DNA for the CDR3 is TGTGCCAGCAGTTTGGTAGGGGGCCCGAGGGATACGCAGTATTTT.